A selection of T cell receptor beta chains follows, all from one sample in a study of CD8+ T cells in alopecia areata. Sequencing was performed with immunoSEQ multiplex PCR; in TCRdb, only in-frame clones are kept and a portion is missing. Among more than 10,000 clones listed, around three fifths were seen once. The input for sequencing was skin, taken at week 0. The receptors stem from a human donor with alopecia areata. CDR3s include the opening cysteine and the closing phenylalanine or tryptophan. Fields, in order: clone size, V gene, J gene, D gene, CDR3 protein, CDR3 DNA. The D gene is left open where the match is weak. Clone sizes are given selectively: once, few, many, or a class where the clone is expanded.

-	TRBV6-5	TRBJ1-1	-	CASSYAPIGGVTEAFF	TGTGCCAGCAGTTACGCGCCCATAGGGGGAGTCACTGAAGCTTTCTTT
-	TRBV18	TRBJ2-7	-	CASSTTDYEQYF	TGTGCCAGCTCAACGACAGATTACGAGCAGTACTTC
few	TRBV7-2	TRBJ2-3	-	CASSPPRADTQYF	TGTGCCAGCAGTCCCCCTAGAGCAGATACGCAGTATTTT
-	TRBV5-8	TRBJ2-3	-	CASSLGGASGADTQYF	TGTGCCAGCAGCTTGGGGGGTGCGAGTGGTGCAGATACGCAGTATTTT
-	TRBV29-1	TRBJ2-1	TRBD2	CSVMGLVGALGEQFF	TGCAGCGTGATGGGACTAGTCGGTGCGTTGGGTGAGCAGTTCTTC
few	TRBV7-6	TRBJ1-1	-	CASSLSRVGNTEAFF	TGTGCCAGCAGCTTAAGCAGGGTCGGGAACACTGAAGCTTTCTTT
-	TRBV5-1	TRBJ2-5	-	CASSLALSLASARSETQYF	TGCGCCAGCAGCTTGGCCCTTTCATTGGCTAGCGCGAGATCTGAGACCCAGTACTTC
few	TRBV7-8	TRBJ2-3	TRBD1	CASSSYRLGQGSRRSTDTQYF	TGTGCCAGCAGCTCGTATCGGCTGGGACAGGGTTCGAGACGGAGCACAGATACGCAGTATTTT
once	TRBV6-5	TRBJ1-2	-	CASSPQPHYGYTF	TGTGCCAGCAGCCCTCAGCCCCACTATGGCTACACCTTC
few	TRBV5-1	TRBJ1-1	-	CASSLETGMNTEAFF	TGCGCCAGCAGCTTGGAAACAGGTATGAACACTGAAGCTTTCTTT
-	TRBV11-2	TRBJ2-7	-	CASSAAGLRGEQYF	TGTGCCAGCAGCGCCGCAGGGTTGAGGGGCGAGCAGTACTTC
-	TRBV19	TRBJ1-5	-	CASTLGYGGFNQPQHF	TGTGCCAGTACCCTAGGGTACGGTGGATTCAATCAGCCCCAGCATTTT
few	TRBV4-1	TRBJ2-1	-	CASSRPLRDGNNEQFF	TGCGCCAGCAGCCGCCCTCTGCGGGATGGGAACAATGAGCAGTTCTTC
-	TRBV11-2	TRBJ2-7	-	CASSLAQGGSEQYF	TGTGCCAGCAGCTTAGCGCAAGGGGGGTCCGAGCAGTACTTC
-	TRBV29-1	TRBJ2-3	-	CSVEGNSRYTQYF	TGCAGCGTTGAGGGGAACTCTCGTTATACGCAGTATTTT
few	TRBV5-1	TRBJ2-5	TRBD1	CASSLARGPETQYF	TGCGCCAGCAGCTTGGCCAGGGGGCCGGAGACCCAGTACTTC
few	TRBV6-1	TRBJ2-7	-	CASRPVDLPYEQYF	TGTGCCAGCAGGCCGGTGGATTTACCCTACGAGCAGTACTTC
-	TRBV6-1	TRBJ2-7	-	CASSVTGLIRWEQYF	TGTGCCAGCAGTGTAACTGGGTTAATCCGGTGGGAGCAGTACTTC
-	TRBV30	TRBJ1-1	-	CAWSVTSVNTEAFF	TGTGCCTGGAGTGTAACGTCAGTCAACACTGAAGCTTTCTTT
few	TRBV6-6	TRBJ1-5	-	CASNTDRGNQPQHF	TGTGCCAGCAACACAGATCGGGGGAATCAGCCCCAGCATTTT
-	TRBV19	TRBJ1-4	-	CASRRDTNNEKLFF	TGTGCCAGCCGACGGGACACCAATAATGAAAAACTGTTTTTT
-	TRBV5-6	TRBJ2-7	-	CASSLWGSYEQYF	TGTGCCAGCAGCTTATGGGGCTCCTACGAGCAGTACTTC
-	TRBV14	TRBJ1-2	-	CASSTPLGRRANYGYTF	TGTGCCAGCAGCACCCCTCTCGGCCGCCGAGCTAACTATGGCTACACCTTC
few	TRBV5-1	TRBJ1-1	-	CASRKEALVNTEAFF	TGCGCCAGCAGAAAAGAAGCATTGGTGAACACTGAAGCTTTCTTT
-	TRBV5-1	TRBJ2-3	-	CASSFIGATDTQYF	TGCGCCAGCAGCTTTATCGGGGCGACAGATACGCAGTATTTT
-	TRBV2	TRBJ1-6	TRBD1	CASSDGTGGSYNSPLHF	TGTGCCAGCAGCGATGGGACAGGGGGCTCCTATAATTCACCCCTCCACTTT
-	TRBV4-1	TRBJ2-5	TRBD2	CASSRAGLVRVETQYF	TGCGCCAGCAGCCGAGCCGGACTAGTTAGGGTTGAGACCCAGTACTTC
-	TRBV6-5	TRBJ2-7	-	CASRQGRVYEQYF	TGTGCCAGCAGACAGGGAAGGGTCTACGAGCAGTACTTC
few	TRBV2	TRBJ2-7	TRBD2	CASSPSGTYYEQYF	TGTGCCAGCAGTCCGAGCGGGACTTACTACGAGCAGTACTTC
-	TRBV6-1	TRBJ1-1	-	CASSSNTEAFF	TGTGCCAGCAGCTCCAACACTGAAGCTTTCTTT
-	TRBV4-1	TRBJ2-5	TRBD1	CASSQRLQGAAGETQYF	TGCGCCAGCAGCCAACGGTTACAGGGGGCGGCGGGAGAGACCCAGTACTTC
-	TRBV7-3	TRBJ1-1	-	CASSLGGDSTEAFF	TGTGCCAGCAGCTTAGGTGGGGATAGCACTGAAGCTTTCTTT
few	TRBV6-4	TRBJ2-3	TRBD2	CASSETSGTDTQYF	TGTGCCAGCAGTGAGACTAGCGGCACAGATACGCAGTATTTT
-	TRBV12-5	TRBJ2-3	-	CASGPGLDADTQYF	TGTGCTAGTGGTCCTGGGCTGGACGCAGATACGCAGTATTTT
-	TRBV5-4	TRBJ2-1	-	CASSLGGSYNEQFF	TGTGCCAGCAGCTTGGGCGGCTCCTACAATGAGCAGTTCTTC
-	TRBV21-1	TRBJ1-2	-	CASSKYGGFNYGYTF	TGTGCCAGCAGCAAATATGGGGGATTTAACTATGGCTACACCTTC
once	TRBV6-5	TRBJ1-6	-	CASSYSNVGIDSPLHF	TGTGCCAGCAGTTACTCGAATGTAGGTATCGATTCACCCCTCCACTTT
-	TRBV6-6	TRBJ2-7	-	CASCLAGAYEQYF	TGTGCCAGCTGCCTTGCAGGGGCCTACGAGCAGTACTTC
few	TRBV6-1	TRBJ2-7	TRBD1	CASSAPGQVTYEQYF	TGTGCCAGCAGTGCTCCGGGACAGGTAACCTACGAGCAGTACTTC
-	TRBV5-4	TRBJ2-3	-	CASSAAGMRSTDTQYF	TGTGCCAGCAGCGCCGCGGGGATGAGGAGCACAGATACGCAGTATTTT
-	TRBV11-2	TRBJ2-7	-	CASSLGPIYEQYF	TGTGCCAGCAGCTTAGGCCCCATCTACGAGCAGTACTTC
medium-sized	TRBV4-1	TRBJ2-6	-	CASSQDLSSGANVLTF	TGCGCCAGCAGCCAGGACCTTAGCTCTGGGGCCAACGTCCTGACTTTC
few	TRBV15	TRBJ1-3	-	CATRGDWAGNTIYF	TGTGCCACCAGAGGGGATTGGGCTGGAAACACCATATATTTT
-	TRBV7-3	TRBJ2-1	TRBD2	CASSLTGIAGTRSYNEQFF	TGTGCCAGCAGCTTAACAGGGATAGCGGGTACACGCTCCTACAATGAGCAGTTCTTC
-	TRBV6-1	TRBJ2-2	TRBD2	CASTGLAMLFF	TGTGCCAGCACGGGACTAGCGATGCTGTTTTTT
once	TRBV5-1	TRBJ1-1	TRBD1	CASSLETGGRDTEAFF	TGCGCCAGCAGCTTGGAGACAGGGGGTCGGGACACTGAAGCTTTCTTT
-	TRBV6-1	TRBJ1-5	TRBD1	CASSDGGGLFNQPQHF	TGTGCCAGCAGTGACGGAGGGGGCCTATTCAATCAGCCCCAGCATTTT
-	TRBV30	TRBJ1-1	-	CAWSGPSGTEAFF	TGTGCCTGGAGTGGGCCCTCGGGGACTGAAGCTTTCTTT